The 3 T cell receptor beta chains reported below all come from one sample, sequenced in a study of blood T cell repertoires in COVID-19. The protocol was immunoSEQ multiplex PCR, while the TCRdb copy is restricted to in-frame clones and leaves out a portion. The sample shows 100,000 to 150,000 clones, about 83% of them seen only once. The sequenced sample consisted of peripheral blood. These receptors all come from a man aged 40-50 years with active or convalescent COVID-19.

The rearrangement uses TRBV6-2 or TRBV6-3 and TRBJ2-7, with 9 nucleotides matching TRBD1. This CDR3 is 14 amino acids long. Trimming at V came to 7 bases and at J to 7 bases, leaving 11 bases not matched to a gene. Looked up from germline, CDR1 is MNHEY and CDR2 is SVGEGT. CDR3 coding DNA: TGTGCCAGCAACCCAGGGGACAGGGTAGGGGAGCAGTACTTC. It is translated as CASNPGDRVGEQYF.

The chain carries TRBV7-2 and TRBJ2-3, with 12 bases identical to TRBD2. The CDR3 spans 14 residues. CDR1 is SGHTA, CDR2 FQGNSA, per germline. V shed 7 bases and J 7 bases; nucleotides not matched to a gene: 6. CDR3 nucleotide sequence: TGTGCCAGCACCCTACTAGCGGGGGGTAATACGCAGTATTTT. Residues: CASTLLAGGNTQYF.

The chain is built from TRBV30 and TRBJ1-2; 7 bases fit TRBD1. V gave up 2 bases and J gave up 8 bases; unmatched junction bases: 2. Per the germline V gene, CDR1 is GTSNPN and CDR2 is SVGIG (reference sequence). This CDR3 region has 11 residues. For the CDR3, the DNA is TGTGCCTGGAGTACAGGGGCCGGCTACACCTTC. Translated: CAWSTGAGYTF.